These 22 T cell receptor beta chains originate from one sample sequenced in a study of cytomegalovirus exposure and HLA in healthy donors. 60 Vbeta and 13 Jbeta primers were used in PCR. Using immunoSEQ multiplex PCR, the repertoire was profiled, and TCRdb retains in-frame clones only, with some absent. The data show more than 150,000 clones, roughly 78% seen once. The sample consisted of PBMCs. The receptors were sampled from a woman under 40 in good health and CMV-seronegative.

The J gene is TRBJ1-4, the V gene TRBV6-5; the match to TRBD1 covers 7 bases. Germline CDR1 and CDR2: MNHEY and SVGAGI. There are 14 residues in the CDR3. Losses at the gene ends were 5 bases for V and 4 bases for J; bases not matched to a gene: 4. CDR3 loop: CASSHRGLNEKLFF. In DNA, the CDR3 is TGTGCCAGCAGTCACAGGGGCCTTAATGAAAAACTGTTTTTT.

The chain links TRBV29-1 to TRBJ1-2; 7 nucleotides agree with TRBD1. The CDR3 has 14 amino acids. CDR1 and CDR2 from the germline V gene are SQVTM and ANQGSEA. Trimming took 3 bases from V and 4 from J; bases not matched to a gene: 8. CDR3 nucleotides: TGCAGCGTTGAGACACCGGGACAGCTCTATGGCTACACCTTC. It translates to CSVETPGQLYGYTF. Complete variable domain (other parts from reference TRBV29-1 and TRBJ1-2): SAVISQKPSRDICQRGTSLTIQCQVDSQVTMMFWYRQQPGQSLTLIATANQGSEATYESGFVIDKFPISRPNLTFSTLTVSNMSPEDSSIYLCSVETPGQLYGYTFGSGTRLTVV.

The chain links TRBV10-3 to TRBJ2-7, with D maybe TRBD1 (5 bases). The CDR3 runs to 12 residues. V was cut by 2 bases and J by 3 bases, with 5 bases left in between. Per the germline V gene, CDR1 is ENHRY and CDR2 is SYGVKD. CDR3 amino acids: CAISERGYEQYF. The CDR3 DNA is TGTGCCATCAGTGAGAGGGGCTACGAGCAGTACTTC.

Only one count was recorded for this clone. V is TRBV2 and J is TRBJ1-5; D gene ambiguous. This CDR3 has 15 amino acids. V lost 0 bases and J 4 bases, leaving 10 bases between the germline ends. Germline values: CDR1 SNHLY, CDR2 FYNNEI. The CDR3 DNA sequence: TGTGCCAGCAGTGAAGCGCTTCGGGGTAATCAGCCCCAGCATTTT. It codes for CASSEALRGNQPQHF.

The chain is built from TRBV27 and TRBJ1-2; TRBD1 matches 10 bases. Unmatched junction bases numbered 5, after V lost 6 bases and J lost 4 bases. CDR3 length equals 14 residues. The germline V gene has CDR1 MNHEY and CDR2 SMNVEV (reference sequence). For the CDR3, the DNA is TGTGCCAGCAGCGACAGGGGGCGCGCCTATGGCTACACCTTC. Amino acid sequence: CASSDRGRAYGYTF.

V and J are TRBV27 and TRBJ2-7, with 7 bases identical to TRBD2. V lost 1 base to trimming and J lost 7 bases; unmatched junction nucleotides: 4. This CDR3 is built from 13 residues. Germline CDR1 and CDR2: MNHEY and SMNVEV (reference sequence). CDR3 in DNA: TGTGCCAGCAGTTTATTAGCGGGTATGGAGCAGTACTTC. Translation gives CASSLLAGMEQYF.

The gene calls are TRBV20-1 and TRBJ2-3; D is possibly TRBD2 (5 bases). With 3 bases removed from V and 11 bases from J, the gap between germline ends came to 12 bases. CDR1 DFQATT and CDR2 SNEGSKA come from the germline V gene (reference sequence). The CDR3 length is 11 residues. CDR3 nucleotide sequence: TGCAGTGCTAGGCCAGCGGAGAGGCAGTATTTT. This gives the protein CSARPAERQYF.

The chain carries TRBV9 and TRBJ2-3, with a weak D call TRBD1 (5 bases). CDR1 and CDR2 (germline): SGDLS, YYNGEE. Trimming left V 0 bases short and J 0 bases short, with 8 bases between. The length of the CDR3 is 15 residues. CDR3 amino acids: CASSVEGLSTDTQYF. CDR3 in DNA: TGTGCCAGCAGCGTAGAGGGGCTTAGCACAGATACGCAGTATTTT.

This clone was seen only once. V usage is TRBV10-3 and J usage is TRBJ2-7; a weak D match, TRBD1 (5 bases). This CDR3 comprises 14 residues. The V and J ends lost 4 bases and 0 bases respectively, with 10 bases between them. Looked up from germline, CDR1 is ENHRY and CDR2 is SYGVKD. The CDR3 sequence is CAISGRASSYEQYF. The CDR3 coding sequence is TGTGCCATCAGTGGCAGGGCTAGCTCCTACGAGCAGTACTTC.

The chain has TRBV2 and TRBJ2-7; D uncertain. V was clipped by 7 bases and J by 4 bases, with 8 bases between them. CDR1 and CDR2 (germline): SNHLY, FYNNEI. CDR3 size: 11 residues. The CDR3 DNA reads TGTGCCAGCATCTGGCAGTACGAGCAGTACTTC. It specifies CASIWQYEQYF.

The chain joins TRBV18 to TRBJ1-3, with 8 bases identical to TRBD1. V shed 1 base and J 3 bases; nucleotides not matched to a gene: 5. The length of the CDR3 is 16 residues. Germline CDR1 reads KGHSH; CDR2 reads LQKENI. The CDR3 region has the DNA TGTGCCAGCTCACCACGACAGGGGCTTGATGGAAACACCATATATTTT. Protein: CASSPRQGLDGNTIYF. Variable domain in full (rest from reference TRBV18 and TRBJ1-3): NAGVMQNPRHLVRRRGQEARLRCSPMKGHSHVYWYRQLPEEGLKFMVYLQKENIIDESGMPKERFSAEFPKEGPSILRIQQVVRGDSAAYFCASSPRQGLDGNTIYFGEGSWLTVV.

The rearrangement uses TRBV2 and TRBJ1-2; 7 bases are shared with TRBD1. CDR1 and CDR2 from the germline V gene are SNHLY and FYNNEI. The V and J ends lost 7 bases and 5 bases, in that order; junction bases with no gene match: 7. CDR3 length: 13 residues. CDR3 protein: CASNPTGRYGYTF. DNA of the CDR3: TGTGCCAGCAACCCGACAGGGAGGTATGGCTACACCTTC.

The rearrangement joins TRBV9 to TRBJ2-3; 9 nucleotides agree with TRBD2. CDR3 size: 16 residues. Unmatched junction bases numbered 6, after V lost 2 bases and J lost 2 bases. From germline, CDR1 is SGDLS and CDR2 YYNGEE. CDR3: CASSVEAGGPTDTQYF. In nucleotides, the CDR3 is TGTGCCAGCAGCGTGGAAGCGGGGGGCCCCACAGATACGCAGTATTTT.

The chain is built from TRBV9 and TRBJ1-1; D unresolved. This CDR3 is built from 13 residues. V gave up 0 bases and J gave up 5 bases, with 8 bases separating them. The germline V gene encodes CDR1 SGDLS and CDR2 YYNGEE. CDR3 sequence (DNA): TGTGCCAGCAGCGTAGCCGCCGGGACTGAAGCTTTCTTT. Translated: CASSVAAGTEAFF.

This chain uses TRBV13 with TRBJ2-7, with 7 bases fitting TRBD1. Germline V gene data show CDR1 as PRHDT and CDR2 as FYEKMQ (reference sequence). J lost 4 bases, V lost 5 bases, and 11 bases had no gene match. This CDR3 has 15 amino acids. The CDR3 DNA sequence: TGTGCCAGCAGCCACCGACAGGGAGTTTCGTACGAGCAGTACTTC. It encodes CASSHRQGVSYEQYF.

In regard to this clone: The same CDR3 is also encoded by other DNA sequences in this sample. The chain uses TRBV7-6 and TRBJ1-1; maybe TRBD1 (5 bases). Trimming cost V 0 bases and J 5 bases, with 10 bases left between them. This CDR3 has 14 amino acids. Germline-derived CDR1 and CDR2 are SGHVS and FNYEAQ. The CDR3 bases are TGTGCCAGCAGCTTAGCCGGGGGAGGAACTGAAGCTTTCTTT. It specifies CASSLAGGGTEAFF.

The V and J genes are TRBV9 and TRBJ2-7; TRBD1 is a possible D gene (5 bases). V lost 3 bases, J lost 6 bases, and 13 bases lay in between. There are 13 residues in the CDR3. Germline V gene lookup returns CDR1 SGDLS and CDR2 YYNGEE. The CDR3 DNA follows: TGTGCCAGCAGCGCACAGGTTTCGGCCGAGCAGTACTTC. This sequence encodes CASSAQVSAEQYF.

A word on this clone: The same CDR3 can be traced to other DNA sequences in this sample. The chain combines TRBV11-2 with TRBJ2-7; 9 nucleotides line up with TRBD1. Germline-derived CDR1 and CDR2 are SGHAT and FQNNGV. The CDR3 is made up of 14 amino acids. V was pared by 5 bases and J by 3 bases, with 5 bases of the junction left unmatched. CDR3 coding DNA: TGTGCCAGCAGCCCGGGGACAGGGAGCTACGAGCAGTACTTC. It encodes CASSPGTGSYEQYF. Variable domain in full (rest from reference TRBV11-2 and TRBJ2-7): EAGVAQSPRYKIIEKRQSVAFWCNPISGHATLYWYQQILGQGPKLLIQFQNNGVVDDSQLPKDRFSAERLKGVDSTLKIQPAKLEDSAVYLCASSPGTGSYEQYFGPGTRLTVT.

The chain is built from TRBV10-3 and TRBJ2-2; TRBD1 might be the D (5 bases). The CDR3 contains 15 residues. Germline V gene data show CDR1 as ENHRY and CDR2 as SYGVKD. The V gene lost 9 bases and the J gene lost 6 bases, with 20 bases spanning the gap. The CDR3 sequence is CAINQGQSEAGELFF. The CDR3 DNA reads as TGTGCCATAAACCAAGGACAAAGCGAGGCCGGGGAGCTGTTTTTT.

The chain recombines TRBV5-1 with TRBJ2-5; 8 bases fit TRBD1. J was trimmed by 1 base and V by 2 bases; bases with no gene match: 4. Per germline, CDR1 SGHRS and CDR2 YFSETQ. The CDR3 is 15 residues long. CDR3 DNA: TGCGCCAGCAGCTTTACCGGGACAGGCCAAGAGACCCAGTACTTC. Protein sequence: CASSFTGTGQETQYF.

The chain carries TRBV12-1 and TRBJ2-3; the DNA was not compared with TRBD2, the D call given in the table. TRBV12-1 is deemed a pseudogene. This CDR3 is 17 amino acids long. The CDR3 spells CASSPRVSGGPTDTQYF. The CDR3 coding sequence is TGTGCCAGCAGCCCTCGGGTGAGCGGGGGGCCCACAGATACGCAGTATTTT.

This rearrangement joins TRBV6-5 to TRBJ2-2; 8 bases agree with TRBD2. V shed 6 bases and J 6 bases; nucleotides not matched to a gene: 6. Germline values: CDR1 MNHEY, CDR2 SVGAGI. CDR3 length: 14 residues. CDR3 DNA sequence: TGTGCCAGCAGAGCCCCGGGGGGGCCCGGGGAGCTGTTTTTT. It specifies CASRAPGGPGELFF.